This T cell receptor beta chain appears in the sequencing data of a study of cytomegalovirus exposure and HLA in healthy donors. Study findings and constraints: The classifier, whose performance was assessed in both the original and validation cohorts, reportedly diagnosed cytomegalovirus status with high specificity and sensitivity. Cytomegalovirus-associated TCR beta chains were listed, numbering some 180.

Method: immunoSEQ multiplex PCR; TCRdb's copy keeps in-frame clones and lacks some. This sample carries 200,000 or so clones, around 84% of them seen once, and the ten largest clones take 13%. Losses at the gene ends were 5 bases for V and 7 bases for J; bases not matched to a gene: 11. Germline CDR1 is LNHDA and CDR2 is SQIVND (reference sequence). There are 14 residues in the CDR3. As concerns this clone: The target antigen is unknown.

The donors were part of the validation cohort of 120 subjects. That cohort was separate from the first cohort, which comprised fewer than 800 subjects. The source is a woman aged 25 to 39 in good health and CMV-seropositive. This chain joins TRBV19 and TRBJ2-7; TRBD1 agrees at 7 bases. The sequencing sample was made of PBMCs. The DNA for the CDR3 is TGTGCCAGTAGTCCCAGGGGACAGCCGGGAGAGCAGTACTTC. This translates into CASSPRGQPGEQYF.